This T cell receptor (beta chain) is from a study of identifying expanded T cells in peripheral blood. The CDR3 loop spans 14 amino acids. Germline CDR1 reads SGHAT; CDR2 reads FQNNGV. Trimming removed 1 base from V and 5 bases from J, with 11 bases in between. TCRdb's copy holds only in-frame clones and misses some; the assay was immunoSEQ multiplex PCR. Counted here are some 130,000 clones, roughly 90% occurring once; the ten biggest clones make up 7.5% to 8.5%. Sequencing was performed on blood. The V gene is TRBV11-2, the J gene TRBJ2-5; TRBD1 is a possible D gene (6 bases). This receptor was identified in a person aged 18-70 years in good health. The CDR3 protein is CASSLGTVLETQYF. The CDR3 DNA follows: TGTGCCAGCAGCTTAGGGACAGTACTTGAGACCCAGTACTTC.